The entry that follows covers one T cell receptor beta chain sequence. Antigen specificity is unknown. TCRdb re-derived calls from the 5' RACE reads in MiXCR, one entry per CDR3 protein. The sample lists 75,000 to 90,000 distinct CDR3 sequences, more than 11% seen once, with 30% to 35% in the top ten. There are 15 residues in the CDR3. Unmatched junction bases numbered 11, after V lost 9 bases and J lost 3 bases. The data were taken from a study of T-cell memory formation after mild COVID-19. The wider study: Each donor largely had its own TCR clusters. The study, taken as a whole, reports: Later expanders leaned CD4+, whereas clones that contracted between day 15 and 85 were balanced CD4/CD8. Pre-infection memory already had some responding clones, implying cross-reactive memory joined.

The TCR sequence derives from an adult woman who had mild COVID-19 (a few samples of this study predate the infection). Cell type and time point are not known. The chain recombines TRBV12-3 or TRBV12-4 with TRBJ2-7; 10 nucleotides line up with TRBD1. What was sequenced was PBMCs or a T cell subset sorted from them (not recorded which). The CDR3 DNA is TGTGCCAGTTCACCTCCGGGACAGGGGAACTACGAGCAGTACTTC. This codes for CASSPPGQGNYEQYF.